These 22 T cell receptor beta chains were all obtained from the same sample, sequenced in a study of blood T cell repertoires in COVID-19. Clones were read by immunoSEQ multiplex PCR, and TCRdb kept only the in-frame ones, dropping some. Here the sample spans roughly 67,000 clones, just over 85% being singletons. Sequencing input: peripheral blood. Source of these receptors: a man in his fifties with acute or convalescent COVID-19.

This clone appeared a single time. J is TRBJ2-5 and V is TRBV10-3, with 14 bases identical to TRBD2. V was clipped by 10 bases and J by 5 bases; unmatched bases: 6. CDR1 and CDR2 (germline): ENHRY, SYGVKD. The CDR3 sequence is 14 residues long. CDR3 protein: CATQTSGGAETQYF. The CDR3 bases are TGTGCCACCCAGACTAGCGGGGGGGCGGAGACCCAGTACTTC.

The chain couples TRBV27 to TRBJ2-7, with 7 nucleotides matching TRBD2. The trim removed 3 bases at V and 3 bases at J, leaving 8 bases unmatched. The CDR3 covers 15 residues. Germline V lookup: CDR1 MNHEY, CDR2 SMNVEV (reference sequence). CDR3 loop: CASSFGGGGFYEQYF. For the CDR3, the DNA is TGTGCCAGCAGTTTTGGGGGGGGAGGTTTCTACGAGCAGTACTTC.

This clone was counted only a few times. The rearrangement links TRBV27 to TRBJ2-2; tentative D call: TRBD1 (5 bases). Trimming removed 6 bases at V and 0 bases at J, with 11 bases between. Germline V CDR1 and CDR2: MNHEY, SMNVEV (reference sequence). This CDR3 is 15 amino acids long. The CDR3 protein is CASSPGLPNTGELFF. As DNA, the CDR3 is TGTGCCAGCAGCCCAGGGCTCCCGAACACCGGGGAGCTGTTTTTT.

V is TRBV7-3 and J is TRBJ2-1, with 9 bases that match TRBD2. CDR3 size: 15 residues. CDR1 SGHTA and CDR2 FQGTGA come from the germline V gene. The V and J ends lost 1 base and 7 bases, in that order; junction bases with no gene match: 5. Written as DNA, the CDR3 is TGTGCCAGCAGCTTAAGCGGGAGGGCCGGGAATGAGCAGTTCTTC. It encodes CASSLSGRAGNEQFF.

The rearrangement links TRBV10-3 to TRBJ2-5, with TRBD1 matching over 8 bases. The CDR3 covers 14 residues. Germline loops: CDR1 ENHRY, CDR2 SYGVKD. The J segment lost 3 bases and the V segment lost 7 bases, leaving 7 bases of the junction unmatched. The chain's CDR3 is CAIKPGQEKETQYF. CDR3 DNA sequence: TGTGCCATCAAGCCGGGACAGGAGAAAGAGACCCAGTACTTC.

The V call is TRBV6-2 or TRBV6-3, the J call TRBJ2-2, with TRBD2 matching 12 bases. CDR1 and CDR2 from the germline V gene are MNHEY and SVGEGT. The CDR3 covers 18 residues. The J segment lost 4 bases and the V segment lost 2 bases, leaving 8 bases of the junction unmatched. The CDR3 DNA follows: TGTGCCAGCAGTTACCGGCTAGCGGGAGGGGGGCGCACCGGGGAGCTGTTTTTT. This encodes CASSYRLAGGGRTGELFF.

As concerns this clone: The junction does not match germline at one end; this may be a read error. This chain uses TRBV27 with TRBJ2-7; 11 bases line up with TRBD2. The CDR3 is 19 amino acids. Per germline, CDR1 MNHEY and CDR2 SMNVEV (reference sequence). The CDR3 loop reads CASSLSHPGLAAHSYEQYF. In DNA form, the CDR3 reads TGTGCCAGCAGTCTATCCCATCCGGGACTAGCGGCCCACTCCTACGAGCAGTACTTC.

This rearrangement joins TRBV2 to TRBJ2-5; D uncertain. The CDR3 has 16 amino acids. With 1 base removed from V and 5 bases from J, the gap between germline ends came to 17 bases. From germline, CDR1 is SNHLY and CDR2 FYNNEI. This chain's CDR3 is CASSEVRGLDGETQYF. The CDR3 DNA sequence: TGTGCCAGCAGTGAAGTAAGAGGCTTGGATGGGGAGACCCAGTACTTC. The full variable domain, rest sourced from reference TRBV2 and TRBJ2-5, is EPEVTQTPSHQVTQMGQEVILRCVPISNHLYFYWYRQILGQKVEFLVSFYNNEISEKSEIFDDQFSVERPDGSNFTLKIRSTKLEDSAMYFCASSEVRGLDGETQYFGPGTRLLVL.

This clone has just a few counts. The V and J genes are TRBV7-9 and TRBJ2-1, with D maybe TRBD1 (6 bases). CDR3 length: 16 residues. Germline CDR1 is SEHNR and CDR2 is FQNEAQ (reference sequence). Trimming stripped 5 bases from V and 4 bases from J, with 18 bases between. The CDR3 loop is CASSPRDTFRYNEQFF. The DNA for the CDR3 is TGTGCCAGCAGCCCTAGGGACACCTTTCGTTACAATGAGCAGTTCTTC.

The chain employs TRBV15 and TRBJ2-6, with unresolved D. Trimming removed 1 base at V and 2 bases at J, with 6 bases between. This CDR3 is built from 15 residues. Germline V gene sequence: CDR1 LNHNV, CDR2 YYDKDF (reference sequence). CDR3 sequence (DNA): TGTGCCACCAGCAGAGGACAAGCTGGGGCCAACGTCCTGACTTTC. Its protein is CATSRGQAGANVLTF.

A remark on this clone: At one boundary the junction diverges from the germline segment, which might be a read error. The gene calls are TRBV4-1 and TRBJ2-1; D unresolved. This CDR3 is 13 amino acids long. Germline assignment: CDR1 MGHRA and CDR2 YSYEKL. CDR3 sequence reads: CASSQDRYTEQFF. The CDR3, as DNA: TGCGCCAGCAGCCAAGACAGGTACACTGAGCAGTTCTTC.

This chain uses TRBV14 with TRBJ1-2; possibly TRBD1 for D (6 bases). Germline V gene data show CDR1 as SGHDN and CDR2 as FVKESK. The ends were cut back, 4 bases at V and 7 bases at J, with 13 bases in the middle. This CDR3 is 13 amino acids long. CDR3 residues: CASSPRGGAGYTF. The CDR3 DNA reads as TGTGCCAGCAGCCCGCGGGGGGGGGCTGGCTACACCTTC.

V and J are TRBV19 and TRBJ2-1, with 9 bases matching TRBD1. The germline V gene encodes CDR1 LNHDA and CDR2 SQIVND (reference sequence). This CDR3 comprises 13 residues. J was trimmed by 6 bases and V by 4 bases; bases with no gene match: 1. The CDR3 spells CASSTTGGNEQFF. The CDR3 nucleotides read TGTGCCAGTAGTACGACAGGGGGCAATGAGCAGTTCTTC.

The gene calls are TRBV19 and TRBJ1-5; 11 nucleotides match TRBD1. This CDR3 is 21 amino acids long. Looked up from germline, CDR1 is LNHDA and CDR2 is SQIVND (reference sequence). V shed 7 bases, J shed 0 bases, and the junction held 20 bases outside the gene matches. Here the CDR3 DNA reads TGTGCCAGTATGATCAAAACGTCCGGGACAGGGGGGAGATATAGCAATCAGCCCCAGCATTTT. This sequence encodes CASMIKTSGTGGRYSNQPQHF.

V usage is TRBV10-3 and J usage is TRBJ2-7, with 11 bases matching TRBD2. V shed 5 bases and J 4 bases; nucleotides not matched to a gene: 4. CDR1 is ENHRY, CDR2 SYGVKD, per germline. This CDR3 has 14 amino acids. The CDR3 loop is CAISLTSGTYEQYF. CDR3 bases: TGTGCCATCAGTTTGACTAGCGGGACATACGAGCAGTACTTC.

The chain employs TRBV11-3 and TRBJ2-1; TRBD1 matches at 9 bases. This CDR3 spans 13 amino acids. Germline V gives CDR1 SGHNT, CDR2 YENEEA. Losses at the gene ends were 5 bases for V and 9 bases for J; bases not matched to a gene: 5. The CDR3 loop is CASSPGQGTEQFF. In DNA, the CDR3 is TGTGCCAGCAGCCCTGGACAGGGGACTGAGCAGTTCTTC.

The CDR3 sequence is CASSQAGLAGGGTDTQYF. As DNA, the CDR3 is TGTGCCAGCAGCCAAGCGGGACTAGCGGGGGGGGGCACAGATACGCAGTATTTT. The chain recombines TRBV3-1 (or the pseudogene TRBV3-2) with TRBJ2-3; 16 positions agree with TRBD2. The CDR3 is 18 amino acids. CDR1 and CDR2 (germline): LGHDT, YNNKEL (reference sequence). After removal of 1 base from V and 1 base from J, the junction contained 2 bases not matched to a gene.

The gene calls are TRBV2 and TRBJ2-7; 7 bases match TRBD1. V was pared by 4 bases and J by 7 bases, with 13 bases of the junction left unmatched. Germline V gives CDR1 SNHLY, CDR2 FYNNEI. This CDR3 spans 15 amino acids. CDR3 nucleotides: TGTGCCAGCAGTGGGAAGGGCAGGGGGATTTTGGAGCAGTACTTC. Translating it yields CASSGKGRGILEQYF.

This chain uses TRBV24-1 with TRBJ2-3; 7 bases align to TRBD1. Trimming at V came to 0 bases and at J to 1 base, leaving 6 bases not matched to a gene. The CDR3 covers 17 residues. Germline V gives CDR1 KGHDR, CDR2 SFDVKD. CDR3 in amino acids: CATSDLPKTGGTDTQYF. DNA of the CDR3: TGTGCCACCAGTGATTTGCCAAAAACAGGGGGCACAGATACGCAGTATTTT.

This chain links TRBV27 with TRBJ1-6; 9 bases align to TRBD1. CDR1 and CDR2 (germline): MNHEY, SMNVEV (reference sequence). Germline trimming cut 0 bases from V and 8 bases from J; bases unmatched to any gene: 8. The CDR3 totals 17 residues. As DNA, the CDR3 is TGTGCCAGCAGTTTATCGATAGGACAGGGGAGAGATTCACCCCTCCACTTT. This codes for CASSLSIGQGRDSPLHF.

The chain couples TRBV5-8 to TRBJ2-1, with D possibly matching TRBD1 (7 bases). The V gene's germline CDR1 is SGHTS and CDR2 YDEGEE. This CDR3 is 14 amino acids long. Between the trimmed V and J ends, which lost 4 bases and 5 bases, there was a span of 13 bases. The CDR3 is CASSQGDWHNEQFF. The CDR3 DNA sequence: TGTGCCAGCAGCCAGGGGGACTGGCACAATGAGCAGTTCTTC.

Note on this clone: Different DNA sequences within this sample yield the same CDR3. V and J are TRBV14 and TRBJ2-1; the match to TRBD2 covers 8 bases. CDR3 size: 15 residues. V trimming: 1 base; J trimming: 2 bases; junction bases outside the gene matches: 1. In germline, CDR1 is SGHDN, CDR2 FVKESK. This CDR3 reads CASSQVSGAYNEQFF. The CDR3 region has the DNA TGTGCCAGCAGCCAAGTTAGCGGGGCCTACAATGAGCAGTTCTTC.